The present T cell receptor beta chain was sequenced within a study of cytomegalovirus exposure and HLA in healthy donors. Findings of the study overall: According to the study, 150 to 200 TCR beta chains were cytomegalovirus-associated. Subsequent analysis of the 100 to 150 validation repertoires found a tendency for first-cohort TCR clusters to co-occur.

Concerning this clone: Its antigen is not identified.

Here immunoSEQ multiplex PCR was the method, and the copy in TCRdb shows in-frame clones only, minus some. The sample includes around 56,000 clones, 93% of them seen just once. This CDR3 spans 16 amino acids. Germline V gives CDR1 LNHDA, CDR2 SQIVND (reference sequence). The trim removed 6 bases at V and 3 bases at J, leaving 12 bases unmatched. Sample: PBMCs. This sequence was found in a woman aged 18-30 years in good health and CMV-seropositive. The chain recombines TRBV19 with TRBJ2-7; the match to TRBD2 covers 9 bases. In DNA form, the CDR3 reads TGTGCCAGTAGCGAAACCGGGACTAGCAGATACTACGAGCAGTACTTC. The encoded protein is CASSETGTSRYYEQYF.